These 3 T cell receptor beta chains came from one sample sequenced in a study of identical twins. In TCRdb, the 5' RACE reads were re-called with MiXCR into one record per CDR3 protein. The data show 400,000 to 500,000 distinct CDR3 sequences, approximately 18% seen once. Sequencing was performed on naive T cells sorted from blood. These receptors all come from a man in his forties or fifties in good health.

The chain joins TRBV20-1 to TRBJ2-4; D is tentatively TRBD1 or TRBD2 (5 bases each). The germline V and J ends were trimmed by 1 base and 8 bases, with 18 bases remaining between them. The germline V gene has CDR1 DFQATT and CDR2 SNEGSKA (reference sequence). The CDR3 runs to 15 residues. CDR3 coding DNA: TGCAGTGCTAGAGGGAATCAGGGACGGGGCGACATTCAGTACTTC. It yields the protein CSARGNQGRGDIQYF.

This chain connects TRBV5-1 to TRBJ1-4, with D hard to call. V lost 0 bases, J lost 5 bases, and 8 bases lay in between. This CDR3 is built from 14 residues. In germline, CDR1 is SGHRS, CDR2 YFSETQ. CDR3 region: CASSLASGNEKLFF. DNA of the CDR3: TGCGCCAGCAGCTTGGCGTCCGGAAATGAAAAACTGTTTTTT.

This clonotype was seen ten or more times. The chain couples TRBV10-3 to TRBJ2-3; D assignment may be TRBD1 or TRBD2 (5 bases each). V was pared by 8 bases and J by 1 base, with 7 bases between. There are 12 residues in the CDR3. The germline V gene encodes CDR1 ENHRY and CDR2 SYGVKD. CDR3 in DNA: TGTGCCATCGGGGGAGGCACAGATACGCAGTATTTT. Its protein product is CAIGGGTDTQYF.